This record covers a single TCR beta chain. Its antigen is unknown. This sample stems from a study of tumor-infiltrating lymphocytes in primary liver carcinoma. Across the whole study: The patients included men and women who were aged 30 to 69 years.

Starting material of about 480 ng total RNA yielded TCR beta cDNA via a constant-region primer. Sequencing libraries for TCR beta derived from three nested multiplex PCR rounds that used slightly modified ARM-PCR. TRBV1-TRBV30 forward primers paired with a C-beta reverse primer drove the first two PCR rounds, roughly 9 cycles each. Using its own MiXCR run on the multiplex PCR reads, TCRdb lists one record per CDR3 protein. The table shows some 190,000 distinct CDR3 sequences, with 50% to 75% occurring only once. Findings and caveats of the study: The samples were not sorted (they were bulk), so CD4+ and CD8+ repertoires were not compared.

Trimming left V 8 bases short and J 0 bases short, with 7 bases between. Germline V gene lookup returns CDR1 MNHNS and CDR2 SASEGT. The CDR3 has 12 amino acids. Unsorted whole blood supplied the RNA, and germline DNA was extracted too. Investigators obtained approximately 4.3 milliliters of peripheral blood ahead of surgery. The receptor was derived from a man aged 35 to 55 with primary liver carcinoma and hepatitis B virus infection. Sequencing was performed on peripheral blood. The rearrangement joins TRBV6-1 to TRBJ2-5; D is uncertain. The CDR3 nucleotides read TGTGCCAGCGAGACTTACCAAGAGACCCAGTACTTC. This gives the protein CASETYQETQYF.